One and the same sample provided the 30 T cell receptor beta chains below, sequenced in a study of shared clonotypes between healthy human individuals. The data were produced by immunoSEQ multiplex PCR, yet TCRdb's version contains in-frame clones alone and is incomplete. The table records 700,000 or so clones, around 72% of them present only once. Specimen: memory CD4+ T cells sorted from blood. Regarding subset: CD45RA-negative fraction. Receptors were obtained from a woman in her 30s in good health.

The V gene is TRBV11-3, the J gene TRBJ2-5; D unclear. The V gene's germline CDR1 is SGHNT and CDR2 YENEEA. The CDR3 runs to 13 residues. Trimming took off 5 bases at V and 5 bases at J, with 12 bases between the two ends. The CDR3 region has the DNA TGTGCCAGCAGCCGTGGATCGGCGGAGACCCAGTACTTC. The encoded protein is CASSRGSAETQYF.

V and J are TRBV2 and TRBJ2-7, with 14 bases identical to TRBD2. This CDR3 contains 16 residues. V lost 6 bases and J lost 7; bases outside the gene matches: 11. Germline values: CDR1 SNHLY, CDR2 FYNNEI. In DNA form, the CDR3 reads TGTGCCAGCAGAGGACTAGCGGGAGGCCCGGCCGGGGAGCAGTACTTC. Translation gives CASRGLAGGPAGEQYF.

This chain connects TRBV10-3 to TRBJ2-2; weak D call: TRBD2 (6 bases). V lost 8 bases and J lost 0, with 10 bases in between. CDR1 is ENHRY, CDR2 SYGVKD, per germline. This CDR3 has 14 residues. CDR3: CAILGGSNTGELFF. CDR3 bases: TGTGCCATCCTCGGGGGTTCGAACACCGGGGAGCTGTTTTTT.

Details on this clone: The sample contains more than one DNA sequence encoding this CDR3. V gene TRBV6-5 combines with J gene TRBJ2-7; 12 nucleotides agree with TRBD1. There are 15 residues in the CDR3. The trim removed 2 bases at V and 5 bases at J, leaving 4 bases unmatched. CDR1 and CDR2 (germline): MNHEY, SVGAGI. The CDR3 spells CASSYAGTGGHEQYF. The CDR3, as DNA: TGTGCCAGCAGTTACGCCGGGACAGGGGGCCACGAGCAGTACTTC.

This clone has only one observation. The CDR3 protein is CASSDQPGLSSYEQYF. In nucleotides, the CDR3 is TGCGCCAGCAGCGACCAACCGGGACTTAGTTCCTACGAGCAGTACTTC. This rearrangement joins TRBV5-1 to TRBJ2-7; possibly TRBD2 for D (6 bases). This CDR3 is built from 16 residues. V shed 4 bases and J shed 1 base, with 18 bases lying between them. CDR1 is SGHRS and CDR2 is YFSETQ in the germline V gene.

Points on this clone: The sample has other DNA sequences that encode this CDR3 too. The genes are TRBV7-8 and TRBJ1-5, with D maybe TRBD1 (5 bases). CDR1 and CDR2 from the germline V gene are SGHVS and FQNEAQ. Trimming cost V 1 base and J 2 bases, with 9 bases left between them. The CDR3 is 15 amino acids. The CDR3: CASSLGGLGNQPQHF. The DNA for the CDR3 is TGTGCCAGCAGCTTAGGGGGGTTAGGCAATCAGCCCCAGCATTTT.

The CDR3 sequence: CASSPQAGTIYF. The DNA for the CDR3 is TGTGCCAGCAGTCCCCAGGCTGGGACCATATATTTT. The genes are TRBV28 and TRBJ1-3; no firm D call. There are 12 residues in the CDR3. Per the germline V gene, CDR1 is MDHEN and CDR2 is SYDVKM. Trimming left V 5 bases short and J 10 bases short, with 12 bases between.

This chain connects TRBV19 to TRBJ1-1, with 7 bases lining up with TRBD1. The CDR3 has 14 residues. The germline gives CDR1 LNHDA, CDR2 SQIVND (reference sequence). Trimming at V came to 3 bases and at J to 1 base, leaving 2 bases not matched to a gene. The CDR3 DNA sequence: TGTGCCAGTAGTATGAGACAGGGGAACACTGAAGCTTTCTTT. It translates to CASSMRQGNTEAFF. The entire variable domain, with the rest obtained from reference TRBV19 and TRBJ1-1, is as follows: DGGITQSPKYLFRKEGQNVTLSCEQNLNHDAMYWYRQDPGQGLRLIYYSQIVNDFQKGDIAEGYSVSREKKESFPLTVTSAQKNPTAFYLCASSMRQGNTEAFFGQGTRLTVV.

This sequence joins TRBV20-1 and TRBJ1-2; D uncertain. CDR1 DFQATT and CDR2 SNEGSKA come from the germline V gene (reference sequence). Trimming left V 2 bases short and J 6 bases short, with 7 bases between. This CDR3 contains 11 residues. CDR3 sequence (DNA): TGCAGTGCTAGATATAGGGATGGCTACACCTTC. Residues: CSARYRDGYTF.

V usage is TRBV28 and J usage is TRBJ2-7; TRBD2 matches at 7 bases. J gave up 4 bases and V 7 bases, and 10 bases lay outside the gene matches. This CDR3 contains 14 residues. Germline lookup yields CDR1 MDHEN and CDR2 SYDVKM. As DNA, the CDR3 is TGTGCCAGCAACTACCCGGGAGGTATGTACGAGCAGTACTTC. This gives the protein CASNYPGGMYEQYF.

The chain carries TRBV12-5 and TRBJ1-5; D is undetermined. V was trimmed by 6 bases and J by 9 bases, leaving 18 bases between them. CDR3 length: 14 amino acids. Germline values: CDR1 LGHNT, CDR2 FRNRAP. CDR3 nucleotides: TGTGCTAGTGGCCAGCCCGAGGGATGGGCGCCCCAGCATTTT. This codes for CASGQPEGWAPQHF.

V and J are TRBV6-5 and TRBJ1-2; 7 nucleotides align to TRBD1. Per germline, CDR1 MNHEY and CDR2 SVGAGI. V was clipped by 6 bases and J by 8 bases; unmatched bases: 12. This CDR3 comprises 14 residues. As DNA, the CDR3 is TGTGCCAGCAGCCTGACAGGGAACTATGGAGGCTACACCTTC. It is translated as CASSLTGNYGGYTF.

This clone was observed a handful of times. The rearrangement uses TRBV2 and TRBJ1-1; no firm D call. V was pared by 4 bases and J by 1 base, with 13 bases between. This CDR3 is 15 amino acids long. In germline, CDR1 is SNHLY, CDR2 FYNNEI. The CDR3 reads CASSVSWVSNTEAFF. CDR3 bases: TGTGCCAGCAGTGTAAGCTGGGTCTCGAACACTGAAGCTTTCTTT.

The chain joins TRBV28 to TRBJ2-7; perhaps D is TRBD1 or TRBD2 (5 bases each). Trimming took off 1 base at V and 2 bases at J, with 18 bases between the two ends. Germline V gives CDR1 MDHEN, CDR2 SYDVKM. This CDR3 is built from 17 residues. CDR3 sequence: CASSLSEGFGPTYEQYF. The CDR3 DNA sequence: TGTGCCAGCAGTTTATCTGAGGGGTTCGGGCCAACCTACGAGCAGTACTTC.

This clone has at least ten counts. V usage is TRBV2 and J usage is TRBJ2-1; 7 bases line up with TRBD1. Germline V gene lookup returns CDR1 SNHLY and CDR2 FYNNEI. V was pared by 7 bases and J by 8 bases, with 5 bases of the junction left unmatched. The CDR3 runs 12 residues. CDR3 protein: CASTYRGDEQFF. The CDR3 DNA follows: TGTGCCAGCACTTACAGGGGAGATGAGCAGTTCTTC.

This sequence joins TRBV6-6 and TRBJ2-5, with a possible D match to TRBD1 (5 bases). CDR1 MNHNY and CDR2 SVGAGI come from the germline V gene (reference sequence). The CDR3 covers 13 residues. V lost 8 bases, J lost 2 bases, and 12 bases lay in between. In DNA form, the CDR3 reads TGTGCCAGCTTAATGCAGGGTCAAGAGACCCAGTACTTC. Its protein is CASLMQGQETQYF.

This clone was observed a handful of times. The rearrangement joins TRBV28 to TRBJ2-3; 8 nucleotides agree with TRBD2. After removal of 8 bases from V and 4 bases from J, the junction contained 8 bases not matched to a gene. CDR3 length equals 14 residues. The V gene's germline CDR1 is MDHEN and CDR2 SYDVKM. The CDR3 region is CASATSGGADTQYF. The CDR3 DNA follows: TGTGCCAGCGCTACTAGCGGAGGGGCAGATACGCAGTATTTT.

CDR3 DNA sequence: TGTGCCAGCAGTTCCACAGCTAACACCGGGGAGCTGTTTTTT. Translated: CASSSTANTGELFF. The chain links TRBV27 to TRBJ2-2, with unresolved D. The CDR3 sequence is 14 residues long. Germline V CDR1 and CDR2: MNHEY, SMNVEV (reference sequence). V lost 4 bases, J lost 2 bases, and 8 bases lay in between.

The gene calls are TRBV7-2 and TRBJ2-1; D call uncertain. The germline V and J ends were trimmed by 3 bases and 6 bases, with 6 bases remaining between them. Germline values: CDR1 SGHTA, CDR2 FQGNSA. The CDR3 sequence is 12 residues long. In nucleotides, the CDR3 is TGTGCCAGCAGCTTCTTTGGCAATGAGCAGTTCTTC. As protein: CASSFFGNEQFF.

The CDR3 DNA reads as TGTGCCAGCAGTTCCTATACACCTGCGGGGGGGGAGCAGTACTTC. Translation: CASSSYTPAGGEQYF. The rearrangement joins TRBV28 to TRBJ2-7, with 9 bases aligning to TRBD2. The length of the CDR3 is 15 residues. Germline CDR1 and CDR2: MDHEN and SYDVKM. Trimming removed 4 bases from V and 7 bases from J; junction bases left unmatched: 11.

The CDR3 DNA follows: TGTGCCAGCAACAGACTAGCGGGAGTTAACGAGCAGTACTTC. Protein: CASNRLAGVNEQYF. This chain connects TRBV2 to TRBJ2-7, with 12 positions matching TRBD2. CDR1 and CDR2 (germline): SNHLY, FYNNEI. The CDR3 runs 14 residues. With 7 bases clipped from V and 5 bases from J, the junction kept 6 bases outside the gene matches.

In its sample, this clone was seen once. The CDR3 is CASSTSGGSGDTQYF. CDR3 nucleotide sequence: TGTGCCAGCAGTACTAGCGGGGGCTCCGGAGATACGCAGTATTTT. The V and J genes are TRBV5-6 and TRBJ2-3; 11 nucleotides line up with TRBD2. Germline V gives CDR1 SGHDT, CDR2 YYEEEE. V shed 5 bases, J shed 5 bases, and the junction held 7 bases outside the gene matches. The CDR3 spans 15 residues.

The V call is TRBV27, the J call TRBJ2-3; 11 positions agree with TRBD2. The CDR3 is 14 residues long. Germline CDR1 reads MNHEY; CDR2 reads SMNVEV (reference sequence). The V segment lost 6 bases and the J segment 7 bases; nucleotides outside the gene matches: 6. The CDR3 sequence is CASSPLAGVYTQYF. The DNA of the CDR3 is TGTGCCAGCAGCCCACTAGCGGGAGTCTATACGCAGTATTTT.

The gene calls are TRBV28 and TRBJ2-7; D uncertain. Looked up from germline, CDR1 is MDHEN and CDR2 is SYDVKM. The CDR3 totals 13 residues. The V end lost 5 bases, the J end lost 3 bases, and 11 bases lay between the germline ends. The CDR3 bases are TGTGCCAGCAGTCTCCAGCAAAACTACGAGCAGTACTTC. Its translation is CASSLQQNYEQYF.

This chain uses TRBV11-2 with TRBJ2-1; 7 bases agree with TRBD1. Germline V gives CDR1 SGHAT, CDR2 FQNNGV. The CDR3 is made up of 19 amino acids. V shed 5 bases, J shed 4 bases, and the junction held 20 bases outside the gene matches. Written as DNA, the CDR3 is TGTGCCAGCAGCCCTATATCCCCTCTACGGGACAGCAGTTACAATGAGCAGTTCTTC. This encodes CASSPISPLRDSSYNEQFF.

This clone has only one observation. The CDR3 DNA reads as TGTGCCAGCAGTGACCTCAACAATGAGCAGTTCTTC. It encodes CASSDLNNEQFF. V usage is TRBV2 and J usage is TRBJ2-1; D unresolved. Trimming took 3 bases from V and 5 from J, leaving 5 bases between them. The CDR3 consists of 12 residues. CDR1 and CDR2 from the germline V gene are SNHLY and FYNNEI. Full variable domain (missing parts from reference TRBV2 and TRBJ2-1): EPEVTQTPSHQVTQMGQEVILRCVPISNHLYFYWYRQILGQKVEFLVSFYNNEISEKSEIFDDQFSVERPDGSNFTLKIRSTKLEDSAMYFCASSDLNNEQFFGPGTRLTVL.

This chain connects TRBV10-3 to TRBJ2-1; D not certain. Trimming cost V 4 bases and J 9 bases, with 10 bases left between them. This CDR3 contains 12 residues. Germline assignment: CDR1 ENHRY and CDR2 SYGVKD. DNA of the CDR3: TGTGCCATCAGTGGATACAGCGCTGAGCAGTTCTTC. It translates to CAISGYSAEQFF.

The rearrangement links TRBV2 to TRBJ2-7; 12 nucleotides match TRBD2. CDR1 and CDR2 from the germline V gene are SNHLY and FYNNEI. The CDR3 is 15 amino acids. After removal of 4 bases from V and 6 bases from J, the junction contained 7 bases not matched to a gene. The CDR3 region has the DNA TGTGCCAGCAGTGCATACGCTAGCGGGAGGGGCGAGCAGTACTTC. Its translation: CASSAYASGRGEQYF.

V is TRBV5-1 and J is TRBJ1-3; D might be TRBD1 (5 bases). The V gene's germline CDR1 is SGHRS and CDR2 YFSETQ. Trimming removed 2 bases at V and 3 bases at J, with 18 bases between. The CDR3 length is 17 residues. CDR3 DNA sequence: TGCGCCAGCAGCTTCGGGACTTCTTCTAGAGATGGAAACACCATATATTTT. Translating gives CASSFGTSSRDGNTIYF.

On this clone: At one end the junction does not follow the germline gene, possibly because of a read error. The chain is built from TRBV15 and TRBJ2-7; 8 bases line up with TRBD2. Germline CDR1 and CDR2: LNHNV and YYDKDF (reference sequence). The CDR3 sequence is 14 residues long. The DNA of the CDR3 is TGTGCCACCAGCGGAGAGCGGGAGAGTTACGAGCAGTACTTC. This gives the protein CATSGERESYEQYF.